This T cell receptor (beta chain) was captured by sequencing in a study of blood T cell repertoires in COVID-19. The CDR3 contains 14 residues. Germline CDR1 is MNHEY and CDR2 is SVGAGI. V lost 6 bases and J lost 6; bases outside the gene matches: 8. The protocol was immunoSEQ multiplex PCR, while the TCRdb copy is restricted to in-frame clones and leaves out a portion. The sample has approximately 480,000 clones, roughly 87% seen once. The rearrangement joins TRBV6-5 to TRBJ1-2, with 9 bases lining up with TRBD1. This sequence was found in a woman between 18 and 30 years old who had recovered from COVID-19. The sequencing sample was made of PBMCs or T cells enriched from blood (not recorded which). CDR3 protein: CASRGQGGNHGYTF. In DNA, the CDR3 is TGTGCCAGCAGGGGACAGGGAGGAAATCATGGCTACACCTTC.